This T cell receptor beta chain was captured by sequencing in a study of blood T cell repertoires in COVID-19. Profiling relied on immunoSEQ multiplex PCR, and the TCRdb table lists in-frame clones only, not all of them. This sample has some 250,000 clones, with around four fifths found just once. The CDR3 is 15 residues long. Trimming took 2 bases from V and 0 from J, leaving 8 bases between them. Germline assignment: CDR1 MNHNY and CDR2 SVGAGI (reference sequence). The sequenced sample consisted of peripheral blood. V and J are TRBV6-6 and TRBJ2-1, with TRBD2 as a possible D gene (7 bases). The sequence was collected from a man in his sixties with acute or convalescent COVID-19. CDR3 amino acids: CASSYGGASYNEQFF. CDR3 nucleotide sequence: TGTGCCAGCAGTTACGGGGGGGCCTCCTACAATGAGCAGTTCTTC.